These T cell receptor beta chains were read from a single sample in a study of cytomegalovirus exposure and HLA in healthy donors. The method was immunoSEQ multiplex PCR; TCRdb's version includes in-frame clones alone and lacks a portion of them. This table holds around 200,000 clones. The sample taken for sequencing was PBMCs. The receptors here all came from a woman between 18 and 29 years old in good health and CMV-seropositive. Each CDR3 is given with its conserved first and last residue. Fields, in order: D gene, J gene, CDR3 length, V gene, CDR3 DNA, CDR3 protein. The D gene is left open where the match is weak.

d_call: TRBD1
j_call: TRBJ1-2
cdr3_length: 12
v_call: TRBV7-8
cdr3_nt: TGTGCCAGCAGCTTCAAGGGACAGCTACCTCTCTTC
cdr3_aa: CASSFKGQLPLF

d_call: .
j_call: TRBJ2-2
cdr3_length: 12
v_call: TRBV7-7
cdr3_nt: TGTGCCAGCAGCCACGGGACCGGGGAGCTGTTTTTT
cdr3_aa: CASSHGTGELFF

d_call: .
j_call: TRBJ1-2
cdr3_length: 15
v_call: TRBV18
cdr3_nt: TGTGCCAGCAATAACCAGAGGGCGGCAGGTTATGGCTACACCTTC
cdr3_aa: CASNNQRAAGYGYTF

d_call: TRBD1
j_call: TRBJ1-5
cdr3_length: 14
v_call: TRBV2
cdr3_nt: TGTGCCAGCAGTGGGGACAGGGAGAGTCAGCCCCAGCATTTT
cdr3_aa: CASSGDRESQPQHF

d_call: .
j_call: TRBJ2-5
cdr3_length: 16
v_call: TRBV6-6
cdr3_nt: TGTGCCACCTGCGCCTCGGGTCGGGGTGGTGGTGAGACCCAGTACTTC
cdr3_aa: CATCASGRGGGETQYF

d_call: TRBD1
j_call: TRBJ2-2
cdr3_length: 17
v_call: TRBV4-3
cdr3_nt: TGCGCCAGCAGCCAAGTCTGGACAGGGGGAATTAACGGGGAGCTGTTTTTT
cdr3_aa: CASSQVWTGGINGELFF

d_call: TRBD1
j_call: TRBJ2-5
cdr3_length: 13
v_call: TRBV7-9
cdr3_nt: TGTGCCAGCAGCCCAGGACAGGGAGAGACCCAGTACTTC
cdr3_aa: CASSPGQGETQYF

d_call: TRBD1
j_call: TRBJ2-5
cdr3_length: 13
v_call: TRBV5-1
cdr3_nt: TGCGCCAGCAGCTTAAACAGGGGAGAGACCCAGTACTTC
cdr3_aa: CASSLNRGETQYF

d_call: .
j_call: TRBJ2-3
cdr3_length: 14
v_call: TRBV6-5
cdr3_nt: TGTGCCAGCAGTTACTACGGCAGGCCGGATACGCAGTATTTT
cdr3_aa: CASSYYGRPDTQYF

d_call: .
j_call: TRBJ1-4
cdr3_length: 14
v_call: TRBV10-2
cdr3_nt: TGCGCCAGCAGTGTACGAAGGAGCCATGAAAAACTGTTTTTT
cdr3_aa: CASSVRRSHEKLFF

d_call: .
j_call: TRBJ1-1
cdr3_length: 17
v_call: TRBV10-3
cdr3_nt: TGTGCCATCAGTGACAGCACCCGACGGGGGGGAAGCTCTGAAGCTTTCTTT
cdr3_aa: CAISDSTRRGGSSEAFF

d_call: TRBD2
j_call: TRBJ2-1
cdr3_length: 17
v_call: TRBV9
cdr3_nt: TGTGCCAGCAGCGTAGGGGGTGTAGCGGGAGTGTACAATGAGCAGTTCTTC
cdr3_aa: CASSVGGVAGVYNEQFF

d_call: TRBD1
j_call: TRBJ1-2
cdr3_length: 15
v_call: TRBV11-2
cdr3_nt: TGTGCCAGCAGCACCCCACAGGGGTCTAACTATGGCTACACCTTC
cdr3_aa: CASSTPQGSNYGYTF

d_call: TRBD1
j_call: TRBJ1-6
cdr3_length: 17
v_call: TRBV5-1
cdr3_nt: TGCGCCAGCAGCTTGACAGGGGATGGTTCTCGGTATTCACCCCTCCACTTT
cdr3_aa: CASSLTGDGSRYSPLHF

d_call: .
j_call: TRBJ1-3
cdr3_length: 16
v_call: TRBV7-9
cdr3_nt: TGTGCCAGCAGCTTAGTGGGCCCTCTTGTTGGAAACACCATATATTTT
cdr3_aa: CASSLVGPLVGNTIYF

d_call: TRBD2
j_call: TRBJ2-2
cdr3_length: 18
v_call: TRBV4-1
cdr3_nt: TGCGCCAGCAGCCACCAAACCCTACCGGGAGGGAGCACCGGGGAGCTGTTTTTT
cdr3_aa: CASSHQTLPGGSTGELFF

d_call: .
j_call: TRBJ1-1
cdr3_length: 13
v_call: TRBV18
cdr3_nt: TGTGCCAGCTCATCTGACTTGAACACTGAAGCTTTCTTT
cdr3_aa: CASSSDLNTEAFF

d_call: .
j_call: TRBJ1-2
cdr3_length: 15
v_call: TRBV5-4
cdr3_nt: TGTGCCAGCAGCCCGGGGGGGGGCCACGACTATGGCTACACCTTC
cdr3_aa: CASSPGGGHDYGYTF

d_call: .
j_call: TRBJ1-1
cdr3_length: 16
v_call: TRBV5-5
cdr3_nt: TGTGCCAGCAGCCTGGGGGAAAGCGGCGGGAACACTGAAGCTTTCTTT
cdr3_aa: CASSLGESGGNTEAFF

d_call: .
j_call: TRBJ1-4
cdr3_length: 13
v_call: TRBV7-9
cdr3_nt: TGTGCCAGCAGCGGAGCCCTTAATGAAAAACTGTTTTTT
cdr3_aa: CASSGALNEKLFF

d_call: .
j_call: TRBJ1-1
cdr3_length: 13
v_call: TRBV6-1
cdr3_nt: TGTGCCAGCAGTGTTCGAGGAGATACTGAAGCTTTCTTT
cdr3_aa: CASSVRGDTEAFF

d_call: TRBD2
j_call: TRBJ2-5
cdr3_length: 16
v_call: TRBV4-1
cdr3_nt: TGCGCCAGCAGTCAAGATGCGGGACTAGCACAAGAGACCCAGTACTTC
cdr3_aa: CASSQDAGLAQETQYF

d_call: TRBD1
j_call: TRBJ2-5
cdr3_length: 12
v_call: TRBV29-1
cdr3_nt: TGCAGCTCCGCTCAGGGGGAAGAGACCCAGTACTTC
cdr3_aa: CSSAQGEETQYF

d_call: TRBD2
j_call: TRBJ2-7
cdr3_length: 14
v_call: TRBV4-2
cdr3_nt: TGTGCCAGCAGCCAAGCCTGGGGGGGAGACGAGCAGTACTTC
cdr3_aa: CASSQAWGGDEQYF

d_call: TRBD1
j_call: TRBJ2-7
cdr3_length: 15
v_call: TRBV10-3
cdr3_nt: TGTGCCATCAGTGATCCGGGACAGGGGGGATTCGAGCAGTACTTC
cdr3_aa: CAISDPGQGGFEQYF

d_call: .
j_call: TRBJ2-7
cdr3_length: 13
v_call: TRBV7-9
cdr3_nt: TGTGCCAGCAGCTTACAAGCCTCCTACGAGCAGTACTTC
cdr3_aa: CASSLQASYEQYF

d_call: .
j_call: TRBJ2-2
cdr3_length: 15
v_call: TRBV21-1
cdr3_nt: TGTGCCAGCAGCAAAGTTGGCGGGAGCACCGGGGAGCTGTTTTTT
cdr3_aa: CASSKVGGSTGELFF

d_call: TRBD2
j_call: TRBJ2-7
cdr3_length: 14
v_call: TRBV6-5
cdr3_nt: TGTGCCAGCAGCCAATCTCGGACGGGGGGTATAGAGTACTTC
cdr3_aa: CASSQSRTGGIEYF

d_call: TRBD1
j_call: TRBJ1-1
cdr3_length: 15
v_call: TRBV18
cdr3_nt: TGTGCCAGCTCACTTTCGACAGGGTCTAACACTGAAGCTTTCTTT
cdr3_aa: CASSLSTGSNTEAFF

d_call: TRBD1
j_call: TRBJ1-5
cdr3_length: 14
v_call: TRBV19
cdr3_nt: TGTGCCAGCCAAGACAGGGAATGGGTGGCGCCCCAGCATTTT
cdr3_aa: CASQDREWVAPQHF

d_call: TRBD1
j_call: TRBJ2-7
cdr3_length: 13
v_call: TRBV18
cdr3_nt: TGTGCCAGCTCACCCGCCAGGGGGAGCGAGCAGTACTTC
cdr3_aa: CASSPARGSEQYF

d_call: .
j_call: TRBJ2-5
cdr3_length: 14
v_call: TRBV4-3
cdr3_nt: TGCGCCAGCAGCCAAGGCGGGGTGCAAGAGACCCAGTACTTC
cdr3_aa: CASSQGGVQETQYF

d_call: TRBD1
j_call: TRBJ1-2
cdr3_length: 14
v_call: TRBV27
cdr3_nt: TGTGCCAGCAGTTCGCCAGGGGGCGAATATGGCTACACCTTC
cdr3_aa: CASSSPGGEYGYTF

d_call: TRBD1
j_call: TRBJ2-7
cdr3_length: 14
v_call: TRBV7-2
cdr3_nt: TGTGCCAGCAGCAAGACAGGGAGTTCTGGCGAGCAGTACTTC
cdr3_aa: CASSKTGSSGEQYF

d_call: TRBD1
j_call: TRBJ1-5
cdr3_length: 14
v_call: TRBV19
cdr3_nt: TGTGCCAGTAGTAGACAGGGCAAGAGTCAGCCCCAGCATTTT
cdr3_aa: CASSRQGKSQPQHF

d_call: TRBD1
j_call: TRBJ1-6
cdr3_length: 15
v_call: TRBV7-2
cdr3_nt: TGTGCCAGCAGCGACCGGGACAGGGATGGGTCACCCCTCCACTTT
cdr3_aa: CASSDRDRDGSPLHF

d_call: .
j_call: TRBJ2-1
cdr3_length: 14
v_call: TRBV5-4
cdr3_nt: TGTGCCAGCAGCTCCTCCTACCGATCGAATGAGCAGTTCTTC
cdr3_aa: CASSSSYRSNEQFF

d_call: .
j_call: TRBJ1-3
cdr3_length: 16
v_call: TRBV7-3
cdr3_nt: TGTGCCAGCAGCTTAGCCGGGGAACGGGCTGGAAACACCATATATTTT
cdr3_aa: CASSLAGERAGNTIYF

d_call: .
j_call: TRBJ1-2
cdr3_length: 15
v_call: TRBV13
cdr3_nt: TGTGCCAGCAGCACCTGGGACTTCTCCCTGGGGGGCTACACCTTC
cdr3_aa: CASSTWDFSLGGYTF

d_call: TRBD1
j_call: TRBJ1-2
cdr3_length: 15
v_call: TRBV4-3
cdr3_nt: TGCGCCAGCAGCCGGAAGGACAGGGAATTCTATGGCTACACCTTC
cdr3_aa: CASSRKDREFYGYTF

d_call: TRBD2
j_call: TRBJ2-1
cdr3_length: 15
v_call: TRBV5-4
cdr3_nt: TGTGCCAGCAGCTACGGACTAGCGACCTACAATGAGCAGTTCTTC
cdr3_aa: CASSYGLATYNEQFF

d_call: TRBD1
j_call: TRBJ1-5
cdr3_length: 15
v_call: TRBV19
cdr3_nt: TGTGCCAGTAGTGCCGGGACAGGGGGCGATCAGCCCCAGCATTTT
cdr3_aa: CASSAGTGGDQPQHF

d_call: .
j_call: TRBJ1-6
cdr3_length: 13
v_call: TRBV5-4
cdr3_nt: TGTGCCAGCATCGGAGGTCCCAATTCACCCCTCCACTTT
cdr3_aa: CASIGGPNSPLHF

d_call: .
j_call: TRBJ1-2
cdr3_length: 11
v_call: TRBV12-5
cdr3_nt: TGTGCTAGCCGAGCGGTCTTTGGCTACACCTTC
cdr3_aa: CASRAVFGYTF

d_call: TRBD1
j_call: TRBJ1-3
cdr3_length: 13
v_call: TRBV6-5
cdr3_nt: TGTGCCAGCAGAAGGGACAGGGAGGACACCATATATTTT
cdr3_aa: CASRRDREDTIYF

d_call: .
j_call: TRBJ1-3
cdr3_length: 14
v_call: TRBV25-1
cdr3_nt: TGTGCCAGCAGTGAACGGGGAGTAGGTTACACCATATATTTT
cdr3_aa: CASSERGVGYTIYF

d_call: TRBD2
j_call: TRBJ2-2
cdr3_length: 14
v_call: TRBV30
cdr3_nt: TGTGCCTGCGGGCGGGAGAGGGACACCGGGGAGCTGTTTTTT
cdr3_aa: CACGRERDTGELFF

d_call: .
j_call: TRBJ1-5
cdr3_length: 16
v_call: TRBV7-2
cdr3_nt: TGTGCCAGCAGCTTATTGCCGGGAGGTAATAATCAGCCCCAGCATTTT
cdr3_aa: CASSLLPGGNNQPQHF

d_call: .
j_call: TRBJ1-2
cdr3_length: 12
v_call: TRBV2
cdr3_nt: TGTGCCAGCACCCCATCTAACTATGGCTACACCTTC
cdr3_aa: CASTPSNYGYTF

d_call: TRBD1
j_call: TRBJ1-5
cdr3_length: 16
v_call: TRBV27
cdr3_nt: TGTGCCAGCAGTTCCAGGCGAGACAGGGTCAATCAGCCCCAGCATTTT
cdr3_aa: CASSSRRDRVNQPQHF

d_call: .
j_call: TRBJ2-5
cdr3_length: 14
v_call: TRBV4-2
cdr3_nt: TGTGCCAGCAGTCAGACGGAGGAACAAGAGACCCAGTACTTC
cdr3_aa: CASSQTEEQETQYF

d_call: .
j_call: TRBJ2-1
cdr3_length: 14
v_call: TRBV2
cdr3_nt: TGTGCCAGCAGTGAAGCAAGTGAGGACAATGAGCAGTTCTTC
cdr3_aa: CASSEASEDNEQFF

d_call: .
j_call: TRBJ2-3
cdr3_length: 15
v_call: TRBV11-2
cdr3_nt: TGTGCCAGCAGCTTAGGCCCCGACAGAACAGATACGCAGTATTTT
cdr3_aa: CASSLGPDRTDTQYF

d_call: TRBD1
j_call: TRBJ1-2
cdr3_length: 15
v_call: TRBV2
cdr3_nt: TGTGCCAGCAGTGATCAGGCAGGGGGTCTTGGTGGCTACACCTTC
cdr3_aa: CASSDQAGGLGGYTF

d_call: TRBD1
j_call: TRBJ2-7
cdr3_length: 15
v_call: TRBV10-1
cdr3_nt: TGCGCCAGCACCGACGGCGGGACAGGGGGCCACGAGCAGTACTTC
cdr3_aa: CASTDGGTGGHEQYF